The T cell receptor beta chain described here comes from a study of cytomegalovirus exposure and HLA in healthy donors. Use of 60 Vbeta and 13 Jbeta primers characterized the PCR. Only in-frame clones appear in the TCRdb table, and some are missing; sequencing was by immunoSEQ multiplex PCR. The sample has tens of thousands of clones; roughly 85% are singletons. This CDR3 comprises 15 residues. The germline V gene has CDR1 SGHTA and CDR2 FQGNSA. The ends lost 5 bases at V and 6 bases at J; junction bases unmatched: 7. The donors gave bone marrow, and they were healthy. Points from the study as a whole: Presence/absence analyses assumed roughly uniform sequencing depth across donors.

Concerning this clone: What it recognizes is unknown.

The chain couples TRBV7-2 to TRBJ1-5; 10 nucleotides align to TRBD1. The sample was PBMCs. The source of this sequence is a woman between 18 and 29 years old in good health and CMV-seronegative. The CDR3 loop is CASSPRTGGAQPQHF. For the CDR3, the DNA is TGTGCCAGCAGCCCAAGGACAGGGGGGGCTCAGCCCCAGCATTTT.